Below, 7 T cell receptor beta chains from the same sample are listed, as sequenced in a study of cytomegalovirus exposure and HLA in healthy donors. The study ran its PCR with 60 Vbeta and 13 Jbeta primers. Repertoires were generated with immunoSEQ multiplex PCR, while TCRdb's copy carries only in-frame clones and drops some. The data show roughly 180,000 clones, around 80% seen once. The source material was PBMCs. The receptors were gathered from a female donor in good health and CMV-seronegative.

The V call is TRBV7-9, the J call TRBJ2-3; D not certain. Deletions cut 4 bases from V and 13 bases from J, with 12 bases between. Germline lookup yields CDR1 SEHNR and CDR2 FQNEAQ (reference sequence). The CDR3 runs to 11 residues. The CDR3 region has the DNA TGTGCCAGCAGCTCCCAGCGAGAGGAGTATTTT. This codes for CASSSQREEYF.

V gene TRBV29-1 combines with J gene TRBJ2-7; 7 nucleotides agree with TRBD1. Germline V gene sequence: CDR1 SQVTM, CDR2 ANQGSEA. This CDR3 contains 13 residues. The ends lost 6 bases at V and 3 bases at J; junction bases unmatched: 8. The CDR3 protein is CSVAGTVNYEQYF. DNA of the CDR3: TGCAGCGTCGCCGGGACAGTAAACTACGAGCAGTACTTC.

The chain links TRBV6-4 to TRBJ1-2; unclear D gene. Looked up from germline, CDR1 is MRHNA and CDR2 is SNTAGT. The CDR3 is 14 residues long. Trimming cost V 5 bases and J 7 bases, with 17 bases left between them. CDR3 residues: CASSPRDGFRGYTF. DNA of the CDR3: TGTGCCAGCAGTCCTAGAGACGGATTCCGTGGCTACACCTTC.

The CDR3 DNA follows: TGTGCCAGCAGCGGTGACAGGACCGAAGCTTTCTTT. Its translation: CASSGDRTEAFF. The chain combines TRBV5-4 with TRBJ1-1; possibly TRBD1 for D (6 bases). From germline, CDR1 is SGHNT and CDR2 YYREEE (reference sequence). The CDR3 has 12 residues. The V end was cut by 4 bases, the J end by 8 bases, with 12 bases between.

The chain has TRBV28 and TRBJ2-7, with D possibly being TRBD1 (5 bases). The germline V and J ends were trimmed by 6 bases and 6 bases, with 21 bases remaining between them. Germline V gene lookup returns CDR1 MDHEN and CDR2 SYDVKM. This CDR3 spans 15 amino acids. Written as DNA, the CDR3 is TGTGCCAGCAGACCCACGTGGCAGGGCGCGGTCGAGCAGTACTTC. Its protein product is CASRPTWQGAVEQYF.

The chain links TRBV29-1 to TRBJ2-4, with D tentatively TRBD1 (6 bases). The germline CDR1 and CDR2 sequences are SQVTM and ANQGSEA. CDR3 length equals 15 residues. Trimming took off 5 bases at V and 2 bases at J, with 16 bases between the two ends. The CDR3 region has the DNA TGCAGCGTTCTGGTAACAGGGAGTCCCAAAAACATTCAGTACTTC. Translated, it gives CSVLVTGSPKNIQYF.

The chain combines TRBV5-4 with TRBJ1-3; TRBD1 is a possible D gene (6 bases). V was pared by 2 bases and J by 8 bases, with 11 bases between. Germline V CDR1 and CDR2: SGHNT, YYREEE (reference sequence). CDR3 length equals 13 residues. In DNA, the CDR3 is TGTGCCAGCAGCTTCAGGGGCGCGGACACCATATATTTT. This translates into CASSFRGADTIYF.